These T cell receptor beta chains were read from a single sample in a study of Ad26.COV2.S vaccination and SARS-CoV-2 variants. The repertoire was sequenced with immunoSEQ multiplex PCR; TCRdb's copy has only in-frame clones and lacks some. The sample shows about 480,000 clones, 87% of them seen only once. The material was peripheral blood, obtained in a trial of Ad26.COV2.S vaccine versus placebo. The receptor set was obtained from a person aged 18-60 years who received the Ad26.COV2.S COVID-19 vaccine or a placebo. CDR3s include the opening cysteine and the closing phenylalanine or tryptophan. Fields, in order: J gene, D gene, V gene, clone size, CDR3 DNA, CDR3 protein. A D gene is named only where the DNA matches it firmly. Not every row has a clone size; where given, it reads once, few, many or a size class.

J: TRBJ2-3
D: NA
V: TRBV27
size: NA
DNA: TGTGCCAGCAGTTTTTGGGGAACAGATACGCAGTATTTT
CDR3: CASSFWGTDTQYF

J: TRBJ2-7
D: TRBD1
V: TRBV9
size: NA
DNA: TGTGCCAGCAGCGACGGGACAGGGCTGCGAGAGCAGTACTTC
CDR3: CASSDGTGLREQYF

J: TRBJ1-1
D: NA
V: TRBV5-1
size: NA
DNA: TGCGCCAGCAGCTCCTCCGGCGGGAACACTGAAGCTTTCTTT
CDR3: CASSSSGGNTEAFF

J: TRBJ1-5
D: NA
V: TRBV2
size: once
DNA: TGTGCCAGCACTCTGGGCAATCAGCCCCAGCATTTT
CDR3: CASTLGNQPQHF

J: TRBJ2-1
D: NA
V: TRBV7-3
size: NA
DNA: TGTGCCAGCAGCCCCGGGCCGGGATGGCCCTACAATGAGCAGTTCTTC
CDR3: CASSPGPGWPYNEQFF

J: TRBJ2-5
D: NA
V: TRBV28
size: NA
DNA: TGTGCCAGCAGTACTCCTGGGGGCGAAGAGACCCAGTACTTC
CDR3: CASSTPGGEETQYF

J: TRBJ1-2
D: TRBD1
V: TRBV3-1/TRBV3-2
size: NA
DNA: TGTGCCAGCAGCCCATCCGGGACAGGGGGCTCCGGCTACACCTTC
CDR3: CASSPSGTGGSGYTF

J: TRBJ2-3
D: NA
V: TRBV19
size: NA
DNA: TGTGCCAGTAGGGGACGGATGACAGATACGCAGTATTTT
CDR3: CASRGRMTDTQYF

J: TRBJ2-3
D: NA
V: TRBV11-3
size: NA
DNA: TGTGCCAGCAGCTTAGCCGACACAGATACGCAGTATTTT
CDR3: CASSLADTDTQYF

J: TRBJ1-1
D: TRBD1
V: TRBV28
size: few
DNA: TGTGCCAGCAGCTCTAGGGGGCGGTCTGAAGCTTTCTTT
CDR3: CASSSRGRSEAFF

J: TRBJ1-1
D: TRBD1
V: TRBV28
size: NA
DNA: TGTGCCAGCAACCTGGGACAGGGGAGAGCTTTCTTT
CDR3: CASNLGQGRAFF

J: TRBJ1-2
D: NA
V: TRBV19
size: NA
DNA: TGTGCCAGTAGTAATAGGAGACAAAAGGGGGTCTATGGCTACACCTTC
CDR3: CASSNRRQKGVYGYTF

J: TRBJ2-7
D: TRBD2
V: TRBV9
size: NA
DNA: TGTGCCAGCAGCCCCCATGCCGGGACTAACCTGGAGCAGTACTTC
CDR3: CASSPHAGTNLEQYF

J: TRBJ1-2
D: NA
V: TRBV6-1
size: NA
DNA: TGTGCCAGCAGTGAAGCGCTCTGGTTTCGGGAGTGGGGCTACACCTTC
CDR3: CASSEALWFREWGYTF

J: TRBJ1-2
D: NA
V: TRBV6-2/TRBV6-3
size: NA
DNA: TGTGCCAGCAGTTACCTCTCCTGGGGCTACACCTTC
CDR3: CASSYLSWGYTF

J: TRBJ2-7
D: NA
V: TRBV19
size: NA
DNA: TGTGCCAGTACTTCTCCTAACCGTGTGCAGTACTTC
CDR3: CASTSPNRVQYF

J: TRBJ1-2
D: NA
V: TRBV5-4
size: NA
DNA: TGTGCCAGCAGCGCGCCAGGGTGGGAGGTCGTGGGCTACACCTTC
CDR3: CASSAPGWEVVGYTF

J: TRBJ2-4
D: TRBD1
V: TRBV28
size: NA
DNA: TGTGCCAGCAGTTTTGGGACAGGGAAAAACATTCAGTACTTC
CDR3: CASSFGTGKNIQYF

J: TRBJ2-1
D: TRBD1
V: TRBV7-9
size: once
DNA: TGTGCCAGCAGGGCAGGGGGAGTTAATGAGCAGTTCTTC
CDR3: CASRAGGVNEQFF

J: TRBJ2-1
D: TRBD2
V: TRBV6-5
size: few
DNA: TGTGCCAGCAGTCGCCGGGAGGGCTACAATGAGCAGTTCTTC
CDR3: CASSRREGYNEQFF

J: TRBJ2-7
D: NA
V: TRBV12-3/TRBV12-4
size: NA
DNA: TGTGCCAGCAGCCCCGACAGGATCTACGAGCAGTACTTC
CDR3: CASSPDRIYEQYF

J: TRBJ2-1
D: NA
V: TRBV5-6
size: NA
DNA: TGTGCCAGCAGCCCCAATTACAATGAGCAGTTCTTC
CDR3: CASSPNYNEQFF

J: TRBJ2-7
D: TRBD1
V: TRBV28
size: once
DNA: TGTGCCAGCAAAGGGATCCAGGGGGCTCGGGGTTACGAGCAGTACTTC
CDR3: CASKGIQGARGYEQYF

J: TRBJ2-2
D: NA
V: TRBV20-1
size: NA
DNA: TGCAGTGCTAGTCTGCCCCGGGGGTTGCCGACCACCGGGGAGCTGTTTTTT
CDR3: CSASLPRGLPTTGELFF

J: TRBJ2-1
D: TRBD1
V: TRBV11-3
size: NA
DNA: TGTGCCAGCAGCGAAAACAGGGGCTCCTACAATGAGCAGTTCTTC
CDR3: CASSENRGSYNEQFF

J: TRBJ2-7
D: TRBD1
V: TRBV5-4
size: NA
DNA: TGTGCCAGCACCAGGGACAGGTCCCCATCCGAGCAGTACTTC
CDR3: CASTRDRSPSEQYF

J: TRBJ1-2
D: TRBD1
V: TRBV7-9
size: once
DNA: TGTGCCAGCAGCTCGACAGGGATGCTGAACTATGGCTACACCTTC
CDR3: CASSSTGMLNYGYTF

J: TRBJ2-7
D: NA
V: TRBV11-2
size: NA
DNA: TGTGCCAGCAGCTTAGAATCTGGCAGGGGGACTCTGACCTACGAGCAGTACTTC
CDR3: CASSLESGRGTLTYEQYF

J: TRBJ2-1
D: NA
V: TRBV5-4
size: once
DNA: TGTGCCAGCAGCGACTACAATGAGCAGTTCTTC
CDR3: CASSDYNEQFF

J: TRBJ2-7
D: TRBD2
V: TRBV9
size: NA
DNA: TGTGCCAGCAGCACGCCATCACGCGGGAGGGGTTCCTACGAGCAGTACTTC
CDR3: CASSTPSRGRGSYEQYF

J: TRBJ2-7
D: TRBD1
V: TRBV6-6
size: NA
DNA: TGTGCCAGCAGTTACTTCATTGGGACAGGGGCTTACGAGCAGTACTTC
CDR3: CASSYFIGTGAYEQYF

J: TRBJ1-2
D: NA
V: TRBV6-2/TRBV6-3
size: NA
DNA: TGTGCCAGCACCCCAAGGGGGACGGATGGCTACACCTTC
CDR3: CASTPRGTDGYTF

J: TRBJ2-1
D: NA
V: TRBV7-2
size: NA
DNA: TGTGCCAGCAGCCCCTCCTCGGGTTACAATGAGCAGTTCTTC
CDR3: CASSPSSGYNEQFF

J: TRBJ2-1
D: TRBD2
V: TRBV28
size: NA
DNA: TGTGCCAGCAGTGCGTTCGGGGGGGTTTCAGCAGGCGAGCAGTTCTTC
CDR3: CASSAFGGVSAGEQFF

J: TRBJ1-4
D: TRBD1
V: TRBV7-2
size: NA
DNA: TGTGCCAGCAGCTTATACCCCCGGGGACAGATACAAACTAATGAAAAACTGTTTTTT
CDR3: CASSLYPRGQIQTNEKLFF

J: TRBJ2-7
D: TRBD2
V: TRBV5-1
size: NA
DNA: TGCGCCAGCAGCCCATGGACTAGCGGGACCAACGAGCAGTACTTC
CDR3: CASSPWTSGTNEQYF

J: TRBJ2-7
D: NA
V: TRBV4-3
size: NA
DNA: TGCGCCAGCAGCCAAGTGCCTCATGGGTACGAGCAGTACTTC
CDR3: CASSQVPHGYEQYF

J: TRBJ2-4
D: NA
V: TRBV28
size: NA
DNA: TGTGCCAGCAGTCCTCCCTTGGGACTAGCCAAAAACATTCAGTACTTC
CDR3: CASSPPLGLAKNIQYF

J: TRBJ2-7
D: NA
V: TRBV6-5
size: NA
DNA: TGTGCCAGCACCCAGGGGATCAGCTCCTACGAGCAGTACTTC
CDR3: CASTQGISSYEQYF

J: TRBJ1-2
D: NA
V: TRBV27
size: many
DNA: TGTGCCACCTCGGACAGCCTCTATGGCTACACCTTC
CDR3: CATSDSLYGYTF

J: TRBJ1-5
D: TRBD1
V: TRBV7-2
size: NA
DNA: TGTGCCAGCAGCACTCGGGACAGACAGTTTAATCAGCCCCAGCATTTT
CDR3: CASSTRDRQFNQPQHF

J: TRBJ1-1
D: NA
V: TRBV2
size: NA
DNA: TGTGCCAGCAGTGTGAGACAAAACACTGAAGCTTTCTTT
CDR3: CASSVRQNTEAFF

J: TRBJ1-2
D: NA
V: TRBV7-2
size: few
DNA: TGTGCCAGCAGCTTAGGATTAGGGGCATTCGGCTTCTACACCTTC
CDR3: CASSLGLGAFGFYTF

J: TRBJ1-2
D: TRBD1
V: TRBV28
size: NA
DNA: TGTGCCAGCAGCCTAACAGGGGACTATGGCTACACCTTC
CDR3: CASSLTGDYGYTF

J: TRBJ2-1
D: NA
V: TRBV6-2/TRBV6-3
size: NA
DNA: TGTGCCAGCAGTTACACATTTGAGCAGTTCTTC
CDR3: CASSYTFEQFF

J: TRBJ2-1
D: NA
V: TRBV9
size: NA
DNA: TGTGCCAGCAGCGTAGGAGGGGACTACAATGAGCAGTTCTTC
CDR3: CASSVGGDYNEQFF

J: TRBJ2-7
D: TRBD2
V: TRBV28
size: NA
DNA: TGTGCCAGCAGATCTAGCGGGAGGGCCTACGAGCAGTACTTC
CDR3: CASRSSGRAYEQYF

J: TRBJ1-6
D: NA
V: TRBV7-2
size: NA
DNA: TGTGCCAGCAGCTTATCCGGGATAAGCTCCTATAATTCACCCCTCCACTTT
CDR3: CASSLSGISSYNSPLHF

J: TRBJ1-1
D: NA
V: TRBV28
size: NA
DNA: TGTGCCAGCAGTTCGAGAAGGGAAGCTTTCTTT
CDR3: CASSSRREAFF